The clone carrying this T cell receptor beta chain was seen ten or more times. These data come from a study of T-cell reconstitution after alpha-beta-depleted transplantation in children. CDR3 length: 14 amino acids. V lost 6 bases, J lost 1 base, and 12 bases lay in between. Unique molecular identifiers were incorporated during preparation of the TCRbeta library. MiXCR, run by TCRdb on the PCR reads, gives a single entry per CDR3 protein. The sample has about 640,000 distinct CDR3 sequences; 16% are singletons. The chain has TRBV12-3 or TRBV12-4 and TRBJ2-5; D gene unclear. The sequence was obtained from a human donor who donated a stem cell graft to a child with acute myeloid leukemia. Sequenced here: PBMCs from the stem cell graft donor, sampled from the stem cell graft. For the CDR3, the DNA is TGTGCCAGCAGCACTACCCTTGTCCAAGAGACCCAGTACTTC. The encoded protein is CASSTTLVQETQYF.